The clone carrying this T cell receptor (beta chain) was counted between two and nine times. Its matching antigen is unknown. CDR1 is SGHNT and CDR2 is YYREEE in the germline V gene (reference sequence). The length of the CDR3 is 13 residues. With V trimmed by 4 bases and J by 8 bases, 6 bases remained unmatched. The data originate from a study of shared clonotypes between healthy human individuals. Study background: Researchers drew samples from two women and a few men aged 18 to 49.

The protocol was immunoSEQ multiplex PCR, while the TCRdb copy is restricted to in-frame clones and leaves out a portion. The sample includes 900,000 to 1,200,000 clones, 78% seen only once; the top ten take under 0.8%. Study results and caveats: Shared clonotypes: approximately 5.3% naive CD4, around 3.7% naive CD8, about 2.4% memory CD4, 0.4% memory CD8.

The source is a man in his late teens or twenties in good health. Some clones in this sample may be carry-over from other donors' samples. V usage is TRBV5-4 and J usage is TRBJ2-1; the match to TRBD2 covers 7 bases. Sequencing used memory CD4+ T cells from PBMCs. Specified subset: CD45RA-negative fraction. Here the CDR3 reads CASSRRSGDEQFF. CDR3 sequence (DNA): TGTGCCAGCAGCCGGAGGAGCGGGGATGAGCAGTTCTTC.